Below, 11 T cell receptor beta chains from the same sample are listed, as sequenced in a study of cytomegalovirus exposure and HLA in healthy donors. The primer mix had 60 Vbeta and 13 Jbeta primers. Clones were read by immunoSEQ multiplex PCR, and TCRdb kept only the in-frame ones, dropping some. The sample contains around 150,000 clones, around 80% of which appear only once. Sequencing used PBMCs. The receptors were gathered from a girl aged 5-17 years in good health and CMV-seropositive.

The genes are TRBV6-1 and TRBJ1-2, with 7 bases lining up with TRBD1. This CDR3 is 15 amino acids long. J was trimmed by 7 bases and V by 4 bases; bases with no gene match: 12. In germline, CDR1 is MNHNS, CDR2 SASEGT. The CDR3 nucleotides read TGTGCCAGCAGTGCCCTATCGACAGGGATCGGTGGCTACACCTTC. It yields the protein CASSALSTGIGGYTF.

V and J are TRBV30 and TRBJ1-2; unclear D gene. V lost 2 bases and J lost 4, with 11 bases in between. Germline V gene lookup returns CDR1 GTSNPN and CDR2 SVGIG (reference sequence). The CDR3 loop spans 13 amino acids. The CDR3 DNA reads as TGTGCCTGGAGTTACGGGTCAGTCTATGGCTACACCTTC. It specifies CAWSYGSVYGYTF.

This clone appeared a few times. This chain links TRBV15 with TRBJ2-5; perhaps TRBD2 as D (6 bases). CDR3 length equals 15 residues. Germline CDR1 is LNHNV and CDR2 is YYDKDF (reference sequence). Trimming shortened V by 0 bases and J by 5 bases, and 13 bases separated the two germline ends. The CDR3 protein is CATSREAGRGETQYF. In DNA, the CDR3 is TGTGCCACCAGCAGAGAAGCAGGCCGGGGGGAGACCCAGTACTTC. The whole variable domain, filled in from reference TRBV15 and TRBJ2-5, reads DAMVIQNPRYQVTQFGKPVTLSCSQTLNHNVMYWYQQKSSQAPKLLFHYYDKDFNNEADTPDNFQSRRPNTSFCFLDIRSPGLGDTAMYLCATSREAGRGETQYFGPGTRLLVL.

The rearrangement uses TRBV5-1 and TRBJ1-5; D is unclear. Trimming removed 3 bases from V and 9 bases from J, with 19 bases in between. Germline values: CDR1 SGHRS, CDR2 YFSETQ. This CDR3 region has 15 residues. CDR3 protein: CASSSGAGGMSPQHF. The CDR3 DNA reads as TGCGCCAGCAGCTCAGGTGCCGGAGGAATGTCGCCCCAGCATTTT.

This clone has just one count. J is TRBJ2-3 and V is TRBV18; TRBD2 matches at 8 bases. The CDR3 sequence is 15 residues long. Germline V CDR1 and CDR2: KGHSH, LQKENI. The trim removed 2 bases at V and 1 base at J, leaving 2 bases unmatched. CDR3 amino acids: CASSPNSGGTDTQYF. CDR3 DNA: TGTGCCAGCTCACCAAATAGCGGGGGCACAGATACGCAGTATTTT.

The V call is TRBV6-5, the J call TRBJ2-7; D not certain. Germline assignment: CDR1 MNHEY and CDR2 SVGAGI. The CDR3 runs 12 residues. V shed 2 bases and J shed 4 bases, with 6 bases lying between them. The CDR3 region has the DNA TGTGCCAGCAGTTACGGTCTATACGAGCAGTACTTC. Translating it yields CASSYGLYEQYF.

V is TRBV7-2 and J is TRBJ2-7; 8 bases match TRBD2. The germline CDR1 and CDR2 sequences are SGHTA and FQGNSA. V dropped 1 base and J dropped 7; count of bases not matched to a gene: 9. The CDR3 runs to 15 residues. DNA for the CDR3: TGTGCCAGCAGCTTAGGACCGGGAGGGCCAAGGGAGCAGTACTTC. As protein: CASSLGPGGPREQYF. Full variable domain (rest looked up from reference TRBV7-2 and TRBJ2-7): GAGVSQSPSNKVTEKGKDVELRCDPISGHTALYWYRQSLGQGLEFLIYFQGNSAPDKSGLPSDRFSAERTGGSVSTLTIQRTQQEDSAVYLCASSLGPGGPREQYFGPGTRLTVT.

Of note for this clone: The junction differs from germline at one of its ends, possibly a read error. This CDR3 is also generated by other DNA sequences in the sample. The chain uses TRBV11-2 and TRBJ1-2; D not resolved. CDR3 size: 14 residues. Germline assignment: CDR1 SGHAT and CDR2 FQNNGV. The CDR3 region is CASGPRSWNYGYTF. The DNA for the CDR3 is TGTGCCAGCGGCCCCCGGAGCTGGAACTATGGCTATACCTTC. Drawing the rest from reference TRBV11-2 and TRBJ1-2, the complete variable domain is EAGVAQSPRYKIIEKRQSVAFWCNPISGHATLYWYQQILGQGPKLLIQFQNNGVVDDSQLPKDRFSAERLKGVDSTLKIQPAKLEDSAVYLCASGPRSWNYGYTFGSGTRLTVV.

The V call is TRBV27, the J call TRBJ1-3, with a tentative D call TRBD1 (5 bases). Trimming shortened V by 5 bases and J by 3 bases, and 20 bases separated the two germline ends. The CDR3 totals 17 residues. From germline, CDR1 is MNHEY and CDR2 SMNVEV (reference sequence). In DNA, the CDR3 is TGTGCCAGCAGTCCCACCCTTACCCGACAGCTTGGAAACACCATATATTTT. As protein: CASSPTLTRQLGNTIYF.

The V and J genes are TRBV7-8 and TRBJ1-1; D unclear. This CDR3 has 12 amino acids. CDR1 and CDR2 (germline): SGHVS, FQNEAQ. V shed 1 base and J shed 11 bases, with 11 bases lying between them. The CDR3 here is CASSLVSSPAFF. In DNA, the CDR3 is TGTGCCAGCAGCTTAGTTAGTTCCCCGGCTTTCTTT.

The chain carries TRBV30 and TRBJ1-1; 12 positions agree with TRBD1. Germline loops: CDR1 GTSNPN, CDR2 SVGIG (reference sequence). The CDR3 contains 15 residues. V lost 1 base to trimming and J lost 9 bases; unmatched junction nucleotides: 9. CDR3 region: CAWSEGTGGNDQAFF. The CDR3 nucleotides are TGTGCCTGGAGTGAGGGGACAGGGGGCAACGATCAAGCTTTCTTT.